Presented here are 16 T cell receptor beta chains from one specimen sequenced in a study of identical twins. TCRdb re-derived calls from the 5' RACE reads in MiXCR, one entry per CDR3 protein. The data hold roughly 690,000 distinct CDR3 sequences, with approximately 22% observed a single time. The same sample was also studied in work on T cells expressing NK-cell markers.

The specimen was PBMCs. All receptors come from a young woman in good health.

This chain joins TRBV11-3 and TRBJ2-1, with 10 bases matching TRBD1. The V gene's germline CDR1 is SGHNT and CDR2 YENEEA. The CDR3 totals 15 residues. The J segment lost 7 bases and the V segment lost 2 bases, leaving 5 bases of the junction unmatched. Here the CDR3 reads CASSLMDRGGNEQFF. As DNA, the CDR3 is TGTGCCAGCAGCTTAATGGACAGGGGGGGGAATGAGCAGTTCTTC. Full variable domain (remainder filled in from reference TRBV11-3 and TRBJ2-1): EAGVVQSPRYKIIEKKQPVAFWCNPISGHNTLYWYLQNLGQGPELLIRYENEEAVDDSQLPKDRFSAERLKGVDSTLKIQPAELGDSAVYLCASSLMDRGGNEQFFGPGTRLTVL.

This rearrangement joins TRBV29-1 to TRBJ2-3, with D possibly TRBD2 on 7 matching bases. The CDR3 sequence is 16 residues long. Between the trimmed V and J ends, which lost 4 bases and 1 base, there was a span of 18 bases. Germline V gives CDR1 SQVTM, CDR2 ANQGSEA. The CDR3 nucleotides are TGCAGCGTTGCGGGGGGCAGGGGTCAGGGCACAGATACGCAGTATTTT. As protein: CSVAGGRGQGTDTQYF.

This clonotype has only a few counts. The gene calls are TRBV27 and TRBJ2-2; TRBD1 aligns across 10 bases. Germline CDR1 and CDR2: MNHEY and SMNVEV (reference sequence). This CDR3 contains 14 residues. V lost 8 bases and J lost 12; bases outside the gene matches: 12. The DNA of the CDR3 is TGTGCCAGCGCTTGGACAGGGGGTCGTTATCAGCTGTTTTTT. Its protein is CASAWTGGRYQLFF.

This clonotype was recorded a few times. The chain couples TRBV6-5 to TRBJ2-2; D call uncertain. Germline V CDR1 and CDR2: MNHEY, SVGAGI. The V end was cut by 6 bases, the J end by 7 bases, with 9 bases between. The CDR3 covers 12 residues. The CDR3 nucleotides read TGTGCCAGCAGAATTATAGGCGGGGAGCTGTTTTTT. Its translation is CASRIIGGELFF.

The chain has TRBV28 and TRBJ2-1; tentatively, D is TRBD2 (6 bases). CDR3 length: 14 amino acids. Germline CDR1 is MDHEN and CDR2 is SYDVKM. Trimming removed 2 bases at V and 5 bases at J, with 10 bases between. The CDR3 protein is CASSLAGFNNEQFF. The CDR3 DNA sequence: TGTGCCAGCAGTTTAGCGGGGTTTAACAATGAGCAGTTCTTC. Combining the CDR3 with reference TRBV28 and TRBJ2-1 gives the whole variable domain DVKVTQSSRYLVKRTGEKVFLECVQDMDHENMFWYRQDPGLGLRLIYFSYDVKMKEKGDIPEGYSVSREKKERFSLILESASTNQTSMYLCASSLAGFNNEQFFGPGTRLTVL.

This chain joins TRBV27 and TRBJ2-1; 12 nucleotides agree with TRBD2. Germline values: CDR1 MNHEY, CDR2 SMNVEV (reference sequence). Unmatched junction bases numbered 14, after V lost 6 bases and J lost 8 bases. This CDR3 is 17 amino acids long. The CDR3 protein is CASRRTTSGRGVDEQFF. The CDR3 DNA reads TGTGCCAGCAGACGGACGACTAGCGGGAGAGGAGTGGATGAGCAGTTCTTC.

The table lists this clonotype with a few counts. The V and J genes are TRBV10-3 and TRBJ2-1; TRBD2 is a possible D gene (5 bases). Germline V gene lookup returns CDR1 ENHRY and CDR2 SYGVKD. V was trimmed by 10 bases and J by 5 bases, leaving 15 bases between them. The CDR3 runs 13 residues. The CDR3 coding sequence is TGTGCCACCTCTCCGCGGGCCCACAATGAGCAGTTCTTC. This gives the protein CATSPRAHNEQFF.

The rearrangement joins TRBV7-9 to TRBJ2-3, with TRBD1 matching over 7 bases. The CDR3 has 15 amino acids. Germline CDR1 is SEHNR and CDR2 is FQNEAQ (reference sequence). After removal of 4 bases from V and 5 bases from J, the junction contained 9 bases not matched to a gene. CDR3 loop: CASSSRDSSLDTQYF. The DNA of the CDR3 is TGTGCCAGCAGCTCGAGGGACAGCAGCCTAGATACGCAGTATTTT. The whole variable domain, remainder taken from reference TRBV7-9 and TRBJ2-3, is DTGVSQNPRHKITKRGQNVTFRCDPISEHNRLYWYRQTLGQGPEFLTYFQNEAQLEKSRLLSDRFSAERPKGSFSTLEIQRTEQGDSAMYLCASSSRDSSLDTQYFGPGTRLTVL.

This clonotype was seen ten or more times. The chain carries TRBV20-1 and TRBJ2-7; TRBD1 aligns across 10 bases. The CDR3 length is 13 residues. Looked up from germline, CDR1 is DFQATT and CDR2 is SNEGSKA (reference sequence). Trimming removed 3 bases from V and 5 bases from J; junction bases left unmatched: 4. In DNA form, the CDR3 reads TGCAGTGCTAGGCCGGACAGGGGGAACGAGCAGTACTTC. Translated: CSARPDRGNEQYF.

This clonotype came up a few times. The chain is built from TRBV3-1 and TRBJ2-1; D possibly uses TRBD1 or TRBD2 (7 bases each). The CDR3 spans 14 residues. The germline V gene has CDR1 LGHDT and CDR2 YNNKEL (reference sequence). Between the trimmed V and J ends, which lost 2 bases and 9 bases, there was a span of 14 bases. The CDR3 sequence: CASSQWQGEGEQFF. The CDR3 DNA follows: TGTGCCAGCAGCCAATGGCAGGGGGAGGGTGAGCAGTTCTTC.

This clonotype was observed at least ten times. The chain links TRBV20-1 to TRBJ2-3; the match to TRBD2 covers 11 bases. Trimming at V came to 3 bases and at J to 6 bases, leaving 5 bases not matched to a gene. CDR1 is DFQATT and CDR2 is SNEGSKA in the germline V gene (reference sequence). This CDR3 spans 14 amino acids. CDR3 DNA sequence: TGCAGTGCTAGCCTTAGCGGGGGGGTGGATACGCAGTATTTT. Translation: CSASLSGGVDTQYF.

The chain is built from TRBV12-3 or TRBV12-4 and TRBJ2-7; weak D call: TRBD2 (6 bases). The CDR3 contains 15 residues. The germline V and J ends were trimmed by 3 bases and 5 bases, with 17 bases remaining between them. CDR3 sequence reads: CASSFGRGLLDEQYF. CDR3 DNA: TGTGCCAGCAGTTTCGGGCGGGGACTCCTTGACGAGCAGTACTTC.

The V gene is TRBV5-1, the J gene TRBJ2-1; no clear D. V lost 0 bases and J lost 3, with 13 bases in between. CDR1 is SGHRS and CDR2 is YFSETQ in the germline V gene. This CDR3 comprises 16 residues. The CDR3 region has the DNA TGCGCCAGCAGCTTGGGTCCGAGCATATTCTACAATGAGCAGTTCTTC. Translation gives CASSLGPSIFYNEQFF.

The chain joins TRBV20-1 to TRBJ2-1; TRBD2 matches 11 bases. In germline, CDR1 is DFQATT, CDR2 SNEGSKA (reference sequence). The CDR3 sequence is 15 residues long. With 3 bases clipped from V and 3 bases from J, the junction kept 4 bases outside the gene matches. The CDR3 is CSASALAGVYNEQFF. The CDR3 nucleotides read TGCAGTGCTAGTGCACTAGCGGGGGTCTACAATGAGCAGTTCTTC.

This chain connects TRBV15 to TRBJ1-1; D is unresolved. Germline assignment: CDR1 LNHNV and CDR2 YYDKDF (reference sequence). The CDR3 contains 15 residues. The germline V and J ends were trimmed by 0 bases and 3 bases, with 11 bases remaining between them. The CDR3 spells CATSRDKDRDTEAFF. The DNA for the CDR3 is TGTGCCACCAGCAGAGACAAAGACCGTGACACTGAAGCTTTCTTT.

The rearrangement uses TRBV12-3 or TRBV12-4 and TRBJ2-7, with 8 bases lining up with TRBD1. There are 14 residues in the CDR3. J gave up 3 bases and V 6 bases, and 7 bases lay outside the gene matches. DNA for the CDR3: TGTGCCAGCAGGTCGACAGGGGCCTACTACGAGCAGTACTTC. Amino acids: CASRSTGAYYEQYF.